The text below deals with one T cell receptor beta chain. Other DNA sequences in the sample encode the same CDR3. This entry is derived from a study of cytomegalovirus exposure and HLA in healthy donors. Profiled with immunoSEQ multiplex PCR; TCRdb holds only in-frame clones, not every one. The sample gives around 180,000 clones, roughly 82% of which show up once; about 7% is in the top ten. Trimming at V came to 5 bases and at J to 2 bases, leaving 3 bases not matched to a gene. The length of the CDR3 is 14 residues. Looked up from germline, CDR1 is LNHDA and CDR2 is SQIVND (reference sequence). This receptor was taken from a man younger than 30 in good health and CMV-seropositive. The sequenced sample was PBMCs. This chain uses TRBV19 with TRBJ2-7; TRBD1 matches 10 bases. Here the CDR3 DNA reads TGTGCCAGTAGTCCCGGGACAGGGGCCTACGAGCAGTACTTC. Residues: CASSPGTGAYEQYF.